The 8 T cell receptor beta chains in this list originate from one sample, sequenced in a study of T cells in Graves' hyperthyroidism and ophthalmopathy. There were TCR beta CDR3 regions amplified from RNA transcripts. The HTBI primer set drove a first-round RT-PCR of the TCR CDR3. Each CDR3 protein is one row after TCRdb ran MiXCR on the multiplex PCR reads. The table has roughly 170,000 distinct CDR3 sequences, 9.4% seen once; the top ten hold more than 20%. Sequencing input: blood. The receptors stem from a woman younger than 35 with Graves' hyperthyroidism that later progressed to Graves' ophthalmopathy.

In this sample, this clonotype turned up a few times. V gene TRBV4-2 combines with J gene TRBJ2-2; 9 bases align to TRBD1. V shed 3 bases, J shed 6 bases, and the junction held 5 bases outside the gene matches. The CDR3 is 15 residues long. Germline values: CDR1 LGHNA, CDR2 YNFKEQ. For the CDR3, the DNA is TGTGCCAGCAGCCAGACACAGGGGGCTTCCGGGGAGCTGTTTTTT. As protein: CASSQTQGASGELFF.

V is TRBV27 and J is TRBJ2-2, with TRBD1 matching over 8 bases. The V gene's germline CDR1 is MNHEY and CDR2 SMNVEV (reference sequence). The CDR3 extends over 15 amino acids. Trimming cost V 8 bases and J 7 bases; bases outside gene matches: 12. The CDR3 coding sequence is TGTGCCAGCCGCCATGAGACAGGGGTTATCGGGGAGCTGTTTTTT. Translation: CASRHETGVIGELFF.

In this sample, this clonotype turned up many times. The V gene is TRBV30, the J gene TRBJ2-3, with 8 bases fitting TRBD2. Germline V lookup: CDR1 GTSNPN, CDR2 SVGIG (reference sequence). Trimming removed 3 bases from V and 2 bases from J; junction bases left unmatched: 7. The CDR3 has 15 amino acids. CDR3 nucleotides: TGTGCCTGGAGCCACACTAGCGGTAACACAGATACGCAGTATTTT. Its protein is CAWSHTSGNTDTQYF. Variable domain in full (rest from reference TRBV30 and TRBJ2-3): SQTIHQWPATLVQPVGSPLSLECTVEGTSNPNLYWYRQAAGRGLQLLFYSVGIGQISSEVPQNLSASRPQDRQFILSSKKLLLSDSGFYLCAWSHTSGNTDTQYFGPGTRLTVL.

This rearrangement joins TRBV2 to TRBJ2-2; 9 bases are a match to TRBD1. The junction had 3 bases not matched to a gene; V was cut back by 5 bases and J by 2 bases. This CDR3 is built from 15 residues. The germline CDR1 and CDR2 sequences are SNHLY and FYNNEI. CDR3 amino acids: CASSRTGENTGELFF. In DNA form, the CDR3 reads TGTGCCAGCAGTCGGACAGGGGAAAACACCGGGGAGCTGTTTTTT.

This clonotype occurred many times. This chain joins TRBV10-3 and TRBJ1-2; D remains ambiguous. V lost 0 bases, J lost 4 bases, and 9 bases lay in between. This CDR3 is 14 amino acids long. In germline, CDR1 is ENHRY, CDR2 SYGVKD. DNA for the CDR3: TGTGCCATCAGTGAGTCGAGGCAGACCTATGGCTACACCTTC. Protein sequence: CAISESRQTYGYTF.

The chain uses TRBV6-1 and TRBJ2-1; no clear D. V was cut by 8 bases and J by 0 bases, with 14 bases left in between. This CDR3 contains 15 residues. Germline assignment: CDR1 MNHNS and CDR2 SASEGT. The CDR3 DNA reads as TGTGCCAGCCGGCTAGTCCTTAGCTCCTACAATGAGCAGTTCTTC. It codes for CASRLVLSSYNEQFF.

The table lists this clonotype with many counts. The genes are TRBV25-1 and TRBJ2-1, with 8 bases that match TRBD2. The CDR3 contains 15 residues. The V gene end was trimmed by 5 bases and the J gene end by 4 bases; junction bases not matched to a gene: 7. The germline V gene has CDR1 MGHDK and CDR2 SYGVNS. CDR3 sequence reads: CASSPGTRSYNEQFF. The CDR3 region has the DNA TGTGCCAGCAGTCCCGGGACTAGATCATACAATGAGCAGTTCTTC.

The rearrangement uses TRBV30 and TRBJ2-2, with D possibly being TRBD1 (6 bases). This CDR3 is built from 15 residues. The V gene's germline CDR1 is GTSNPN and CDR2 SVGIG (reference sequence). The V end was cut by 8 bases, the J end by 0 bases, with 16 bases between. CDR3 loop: CAQDRTGPNTGELFF. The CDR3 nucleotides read TGTGCCCAAGACAGAACAGGGCCGAACACCGGGGAGCTGTTTTTT. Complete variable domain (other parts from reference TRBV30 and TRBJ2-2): SQTIHQWPATLVQPVGSPLSLECTVEGTSNPNLYWYRQAAGRGLQLLFYSVGIGQISSEVPQNLSASRPQDRQFILSSKKLLLSDSGFYLCAQDRTGPNTGELFFGEGSRLTVL.